This record covers a single TCR beta chain. Which antigen it targets is not known. Base qualities are missing; no much larger clone stands one base away. The data belong to a study of cytomegalovirus exposure and HLA in healthy donors (TCRdb year 2017). Regarding the study in general: An earlier analysis of roughly 500 of the donors reported about 260 Gb of sequence data and around 120 million unique TCR beta sequences obtained from around 180 million T cells. An early release that covered 640 HLA-typed donors contained around 300 gigabases of sequencing data and some 87 million unique TCR sequences. Among the 398 genotyped donors, approximately 82% belonged to the genetic ancestry cluster associated with self-reported Caucasian donors. The aim of the study was to test whether cataloging public T cell receptors could identify signatures of past pathogen exposure. Using immunosequencing, the study profiled T cell repertoires from 640 or so subjects and related those repertoires to cytomegalovirus serostatus. In addition to the first cohort of 666 subjects, a separate validation cohort of over 90 different subjects was used. To predict cytomegalovirus infection status, the study brought together high-throughput TCR immunosequencing, statistical association of individual TCRs with disease status, and machine learning. A later analysis re-examined previously published TCR beta repertoires from several hundred donors and added high-resolution HLA genotyping to investigate patterns of TCR occurrence. The later analysis used no new phenotypic data to find candidate immune exposures, relying instead on TCR beta sequences and their occurrence across donors. In an earlier analysis of more than 550 of the donors, high-throughput TCR beta sequencing was used to judge whether each TCR beta V gene segment behaved as functional or pseudogenic. Alongside the repertoire data, information on donor age, sex, ethnicity and CMV serostatus was compiled. Genome-wide SNP genotypes for about 65% of the roughly 700 donors were used in a later genetic analysis, which treated that subset as a discovery cohort. All discovery cohort repertoires had been generated using a single sequencing platform. Class I and class II HLA loci were covered by the typing at four-digit resolution. Typing coverage varied by locus: about 620-630 donors for A, B, C, DRB1 and DQB1; under 550 for DQA1; over 600 for DPA1; around 490 for DPB1. Roughly 5 DR-DQ haplotypes were treated as single units for association and clustering because of strong linkage in the cohort. Across some 400 genotyped donors of the cohort, an average of approximately 240,000 unique TCR beta nucleotide sequences per donor were sequenced, and 15% to 20% of those sequences were non-productive.

The cohort consisted of approximately 690 healthy bone marrow donors. At the time of sampling, all cohort members were nominally healthy, though unrecorded immune exposures were likely present. The donor was CMV seropositive and belonged to the group of 250 to 300 seropositive cohort members. A peripheral blood sample was provided by each donor, and peripheral blood mononuclear cells were used for TCR beta sequencing. The Qiagen DNeasy Blood Extraction Kit was used to extract genomic DNA from the blood cell samples. The method behind the library was the immunoSEQ multiplex PCR assay. For the multiplex PCR, a mixture combining 60 forward primers for TCR Vbeta segments and 13 reverse primers for TCR Jbeta segments was used. The CDR3 region of rearranged TCR beta genes was amplified from genomic DNA by a multiplex PCR assay. Amplified TCR beta libraries were sequenced as 87-base-pair reads on the Illumina HiSeq System. The authors processed their data as follows. A later analysis counted approximately 76 million unique TCR beta chains across the 550 to 700 repertoires, and some 11 million of these chains were shared by at least two donors. To remove PCR and sequencing errors, raw reads were error-corrected and collapsed into unique sequences using a nearest-neighbor algorithm that merged closely related sequences. V, D and J gene segments were assigned by aligning CDR3 sequences to IMGT reference sequences. For a sequence to be retained, a match of at least six nucleotides was required to both a V gene segment and a J gene segment. A rearrangement was called productive if the CDR3 had no stop codons and remained in frame with V and J, and every other rearrangement was called non-productive. CDR3 was defined according to IMGT convention as the region running from the second conserved V-encoded cysteine to the conserved J-encoded phenylalanine. The earlier analysis of approximately 500 of the donors excluded sequences that lacked an unambiguous match to a single V gene segment. An earlier analysis of 587 of the donors classified V segments as functional when productive rearrangements were above 56.7% and as segregating when the standard deviation between donors was above 5%. A statistical classification framework was developed to diagnose cytomegalovirus status using the catalog of TCR beta chain sequences. V and J gene assignment, in a later analysis, came from comparing TCR nucleotide sequences with IMGT/GENE-DB human TR gene sequences. The TCRdist pipeline was used in a later analysis to assign CDR3 sequences and most-parsimonious VDJ recombination scenarios. A later analysis defined each TCR beta chain by its CDR3 amino acid sequence plus V-gene family, and excluded reads lacking a unique V-gene family. In a later analysis, fewer than 650 highly shared, low-generation-probability nucleotide sequences were removed to address suspected cross-contamination and a sequencing artifact. In a later analysis, a clonal expansion index for each public chain was calculated from normalized within-repertoire ranks of inferred template counts. In a later analysis, generation probabilities were computed using a VDJ recombination model fitted to out-of-frame rearrangements, and the results were checked against IGoR. A later analysis scored TCR-TCR, TCR-HLA and TCR-CMV co-occurrence with hypergeometric tests, applying a repertoire-size bias correction to TCR pairs. False discovery rates were estimated in a later analysis by permuting HLA or CMV assignments 20 times. A later analysis grouped co-occurring TCRs with DBSCAN, adding TCRdist sequence similarity when clustering within HLA-allele-positive subsets. Repertoires with fewer than 30,000 or more than 120,000 public chains, plus five repertoires with anomalous nucleotide sharing, were excluded from co-occurrence clustering. In its TCRdb copy, this immuneACCESS table keeps in-frame sequences only and misses some clones. Where compared with another copy, unresolved V genes explain less than half of these, and the others have no known cause. The DNA gave D and trimming, while V, J and clone size come from that table. The sample table lists about 150,000 clones, around 80% of them with a count of one. The ten largest account for 6% to 7.5% of the sample.

Sequences MNHEY (CDR1) and SMNVEV (CDR2) are obtained from the germline V gene (reference sequence). V is trimmed back by 6 bases and J by 5 bases, and the junction contains 11 bases that no gene match accounts for. The CDR3 runs 16 amino acids, cysteine and phenylalanine included. Only CDR3 DNA is held: 48 bases, read in frame from base 1. What the study reported, not specific to this receptor: The classifier was reported to diagnose cytomegalovirus status with high specificity and sensitivity in both the original cohort and the validation cohort. Some IMGT-functional V segments, including TRBV6-2 and TRBV6-3, could not be told apart with the 87-base-pair reads, so those segments were excluded. A further reported finding was that TCR beta sequences accurately predicted the HLA-A and HLA-B alleles for most subjects in the first cohort. Only TCR beta chains were sequenced in this cohort, and the absence of alpha or paired-chain data limited detectable features. Because counts were too low, under 20 rarely observed V segments, including chromosome 9 orphons, were left out of the earlier analysis of 587 of the donors. Because some donors lacked HLA typing at each locus, the association tests relied only on the typed subset. According to a later analysis, most CMV-associated TCR beta chains appeared to be HLA-restricted, and the HLA associations seemed to be driven largely by CMV exposure. Most TCR sequences were observed very rarely across donors, whereas some public TCRs were present in many individuals. According to a later analysis, TCR association rates differed among HLA loci, with DRB1 alleles showing the most associated TCRs and HLA-C alleles showing the fewest. In a later analysis, HLA-associated TCR beta chains showed more clonal expansion and lower generation probabilities than non-associated chains that were equally common. A group of highly shared sequence variants was considered likely to be a technical artifact of the sequencing pipeline. According to a later analysis, parvovirus B19, influenza, CMV and Epstein-Barr virus appeared linked to several top co-occurrence clusters. A few of the identified cytomegalovirus-associated TCR beta chains were confirmed in vitro to be specific for cytomegalovirus antigens. According to a later genetic analysis, donors in an Asian-associated ancestry cluster had fewer N-insertions in productive TCRs than the approximately 650-donor mean. CMV serostatus was the only immune exposure information available for the cohort. V-gene and J-gene trimming of TCR beta chains was associated with a missense DCLRE1C variant in a later genetic analysis, and the association was replicated in an independent cohort. When HLA alleles, especially DR and DQ, strongly co-occurred, TCR associations were difficult to assign to individual alleles. The study gave a list of some 150 TCR beta chains associated with cytomegalovirus. Linkage disequilibrium might explain the correlated functional status among segregating V segments, but an unknown experimental factor could not be ruled out. The authors suggested that the approach could potentially be extended to other disease states and immunological phenotypes. In a later analysis, over 15,000 TCR beta sequences were associated with specific HLA alleles at a false discovery rate of 0.05. Roughly uniform sequencing depth across donors was assumed in presence/absence analyses, although this assumption may not hold. An earlier analysis of 450 to 750 of the donors showed that most TCR beta V segments appeared in productive rearrangements either about 90% or about 30% of the time, which broadly matched IMGT annotations.

The chain is made from TRBV27 and TRBJ2-5, with 11 central nucleotides matching TRBD2. This TCR came from a man aged 25 to 40 in good health and CMV-seropositive. Sequenced material: PBMCs. The sequence in DNA is TGTGCCAGCAGCCGCCGGGTAGCGGGAGGGGGGGAGACCCAGTACTTC. This codes for CASSRRVAGGGETQYF.